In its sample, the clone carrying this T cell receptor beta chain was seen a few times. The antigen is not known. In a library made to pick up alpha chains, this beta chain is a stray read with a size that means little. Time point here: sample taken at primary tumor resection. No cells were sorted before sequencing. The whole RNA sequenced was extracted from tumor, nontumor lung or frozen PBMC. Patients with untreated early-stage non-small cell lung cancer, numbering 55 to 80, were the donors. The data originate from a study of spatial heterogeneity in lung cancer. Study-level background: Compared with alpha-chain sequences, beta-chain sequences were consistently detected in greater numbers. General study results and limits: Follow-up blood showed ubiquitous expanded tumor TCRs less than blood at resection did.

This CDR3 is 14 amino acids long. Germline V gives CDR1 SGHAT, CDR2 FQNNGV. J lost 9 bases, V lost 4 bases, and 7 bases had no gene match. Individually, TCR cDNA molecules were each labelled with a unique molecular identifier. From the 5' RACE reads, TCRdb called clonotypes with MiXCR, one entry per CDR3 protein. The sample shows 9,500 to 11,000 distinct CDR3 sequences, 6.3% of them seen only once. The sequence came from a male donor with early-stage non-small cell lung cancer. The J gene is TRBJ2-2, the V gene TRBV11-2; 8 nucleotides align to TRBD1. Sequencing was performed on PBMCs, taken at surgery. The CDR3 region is CASSSSDRARELFF. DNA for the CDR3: TGTGCCAGCAGCTCCTCGGACAGGGCCAGGGAGCTGTTTTTT.